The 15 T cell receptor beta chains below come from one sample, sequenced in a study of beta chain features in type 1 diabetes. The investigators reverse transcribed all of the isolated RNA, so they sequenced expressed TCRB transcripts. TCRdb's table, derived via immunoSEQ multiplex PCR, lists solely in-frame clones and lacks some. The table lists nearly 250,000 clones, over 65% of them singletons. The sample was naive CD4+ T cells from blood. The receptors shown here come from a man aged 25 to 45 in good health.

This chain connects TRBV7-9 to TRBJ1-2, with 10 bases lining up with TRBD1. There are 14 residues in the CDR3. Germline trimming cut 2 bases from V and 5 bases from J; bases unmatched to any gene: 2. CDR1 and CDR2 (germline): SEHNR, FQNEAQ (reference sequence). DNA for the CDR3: TGTGCCAGCAGCTTATCGGGACAGGGGTATGGCTACACCTTC. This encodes CASSLSGQGYGYTF. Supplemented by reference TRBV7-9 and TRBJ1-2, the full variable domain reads DTGVSQNPRHKITKRGQNVTFRCDPISEHNRLYWYRQTLGQGPEFLTYFQNEAQLEKSRLLSDRFSAERPKGSFSTLEIQRTEQGDSAMYLCASSLSGQGYGYTFGSGTRLTVV.

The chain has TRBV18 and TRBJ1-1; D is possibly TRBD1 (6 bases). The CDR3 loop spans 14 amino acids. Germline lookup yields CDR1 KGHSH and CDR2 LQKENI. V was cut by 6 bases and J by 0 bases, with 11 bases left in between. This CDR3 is CASSRQALNTEAFF. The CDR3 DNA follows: TGTGCCAGCTCCCGACAGGCTCTGAACACTGAAGCTTTCTTT.

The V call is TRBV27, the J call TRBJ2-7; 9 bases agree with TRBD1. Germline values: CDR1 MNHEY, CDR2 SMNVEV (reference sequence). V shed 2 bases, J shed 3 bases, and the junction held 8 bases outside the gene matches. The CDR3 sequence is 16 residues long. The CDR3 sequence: CASSLLPGQGFYEQYF. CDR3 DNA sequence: TGTGCCAGCAGTTTACTCCCGGGACAGGGTTTCTACGAGCAGTACTTC.

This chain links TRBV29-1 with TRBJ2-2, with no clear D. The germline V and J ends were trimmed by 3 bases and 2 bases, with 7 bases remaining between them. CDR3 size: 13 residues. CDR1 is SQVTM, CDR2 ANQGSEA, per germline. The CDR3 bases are TGCAGCGTTGATTGGCTTAACACCGGGGAGCTGTTTTTT. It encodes CSVDWLNTGELFF.

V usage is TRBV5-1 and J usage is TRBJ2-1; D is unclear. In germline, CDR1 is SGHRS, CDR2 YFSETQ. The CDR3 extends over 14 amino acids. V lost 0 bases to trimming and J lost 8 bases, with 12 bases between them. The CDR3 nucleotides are TGCGCCAGCAGCTTGGCAATGTCTGGGGATGAGCAGTTCTTC. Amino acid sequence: CASSLAMSGDEQFF.

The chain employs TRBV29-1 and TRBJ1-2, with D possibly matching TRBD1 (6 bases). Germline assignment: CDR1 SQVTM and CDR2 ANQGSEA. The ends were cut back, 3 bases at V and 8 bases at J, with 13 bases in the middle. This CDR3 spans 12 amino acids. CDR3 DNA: TGCAGCGTTGATCAGGGGCTGCAGGGCTACACCTTC. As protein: CSVDQGLQGYTF.

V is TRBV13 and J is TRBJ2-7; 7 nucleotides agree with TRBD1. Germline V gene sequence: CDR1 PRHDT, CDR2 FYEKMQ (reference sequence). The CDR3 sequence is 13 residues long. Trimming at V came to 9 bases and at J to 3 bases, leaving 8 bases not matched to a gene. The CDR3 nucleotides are TGTGCCAGTCAAGAATGGACAGGCTACGAGCAGTACTTC. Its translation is CASQEWTGYEQYF.

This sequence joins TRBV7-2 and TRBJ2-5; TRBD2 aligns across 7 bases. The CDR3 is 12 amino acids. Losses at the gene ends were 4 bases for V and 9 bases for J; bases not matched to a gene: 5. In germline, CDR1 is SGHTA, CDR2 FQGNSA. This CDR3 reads CASSSPREAQYF. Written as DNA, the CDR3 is TGTGCCAGCAGCTCCCCCCGGGAGGCCCAGTACTTC.

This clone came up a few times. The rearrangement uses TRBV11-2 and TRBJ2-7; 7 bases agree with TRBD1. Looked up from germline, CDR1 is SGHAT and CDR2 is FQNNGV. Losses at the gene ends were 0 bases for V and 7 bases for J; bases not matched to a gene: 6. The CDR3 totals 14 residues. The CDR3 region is CASSLDRGRGEQYF. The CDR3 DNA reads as TGTGCCAGCAGCTTAGATAGGGGGCGCGGAGAGCAGTACTTC.

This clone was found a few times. The CDR3 sequence: CAWSVIGTPRSTQYF. The CDR3 nucleotides are TGTGCCTGGAGTGTAATCGGGACACCAAGGTCGACCCAGTACTTC. V and J are TRBV30 and TRBJ2-5; possibly TRBD1 for D (6 bases). The ends were cut back, 0 bases at V and 7 bases at J, with 18 bases in the middle. This CDR3 is 15 amino acids long. The germline CDR1 and CDR2 sequences are GTSNPN and SVGIG (reference sequence).

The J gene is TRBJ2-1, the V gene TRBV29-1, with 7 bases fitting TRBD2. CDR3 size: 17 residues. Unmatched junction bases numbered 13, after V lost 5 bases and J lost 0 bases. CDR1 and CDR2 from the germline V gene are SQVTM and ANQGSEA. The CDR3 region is CSVSTISGISSYNEQFF. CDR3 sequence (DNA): TGCAGCGTTAGCACGATCAGCGGGATAAGCTCCTACAATGAGCAGTTCTTC.

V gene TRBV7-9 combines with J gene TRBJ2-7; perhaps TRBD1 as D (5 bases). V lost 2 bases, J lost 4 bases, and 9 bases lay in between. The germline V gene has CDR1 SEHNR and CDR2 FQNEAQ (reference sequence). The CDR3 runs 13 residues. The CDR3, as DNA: TGTGCCAGCAGCTTACACTCAGGGTACGAGCAGTACTTC. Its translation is CASSLHSGYEQYF.

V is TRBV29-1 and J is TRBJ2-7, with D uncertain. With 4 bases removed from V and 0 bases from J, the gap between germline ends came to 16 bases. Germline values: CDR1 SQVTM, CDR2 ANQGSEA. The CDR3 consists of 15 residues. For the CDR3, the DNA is TGCAGCGTTGCCCCGCGGACGGCGAGCTCCTACGAGCAGTACTTC. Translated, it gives CSVAPRTASSYEQYF.

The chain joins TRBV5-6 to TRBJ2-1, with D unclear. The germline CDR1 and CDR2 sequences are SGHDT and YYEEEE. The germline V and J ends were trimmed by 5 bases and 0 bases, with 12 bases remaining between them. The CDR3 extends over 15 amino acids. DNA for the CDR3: TGTGCCAGCAGACCTACCAGGAGCTCCTACAATGAGCAGTTCTTC. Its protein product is CASRPTRSSYNEQFF.

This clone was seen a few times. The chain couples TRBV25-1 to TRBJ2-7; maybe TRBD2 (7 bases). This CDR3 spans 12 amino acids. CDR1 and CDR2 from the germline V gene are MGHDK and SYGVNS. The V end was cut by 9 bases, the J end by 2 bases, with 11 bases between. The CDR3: CASTGGPYEQYF. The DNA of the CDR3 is TGTGCCAGTACCGGGGGGCCCTACGAGCAGTACTTC.